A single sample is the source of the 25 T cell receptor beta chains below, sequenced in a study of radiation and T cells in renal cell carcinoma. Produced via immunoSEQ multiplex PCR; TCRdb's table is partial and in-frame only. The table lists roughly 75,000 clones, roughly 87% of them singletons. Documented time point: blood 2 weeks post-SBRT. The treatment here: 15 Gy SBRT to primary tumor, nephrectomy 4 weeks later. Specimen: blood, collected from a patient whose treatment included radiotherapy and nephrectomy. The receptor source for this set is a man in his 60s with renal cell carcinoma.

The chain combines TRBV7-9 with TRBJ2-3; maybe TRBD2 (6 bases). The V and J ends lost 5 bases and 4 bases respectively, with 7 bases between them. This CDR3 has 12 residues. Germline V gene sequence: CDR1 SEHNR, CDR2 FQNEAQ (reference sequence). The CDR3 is CASSRGSDTQYF. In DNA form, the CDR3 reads TGTGCCAGCAGCCGGGGGTCAGATACGCAGTATTTT. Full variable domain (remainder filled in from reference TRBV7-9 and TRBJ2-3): DTGVSQNPRHKITKRGQNVTFRCDPISEHNRLYWYRQTLGQGPEFLTYFQNEAQLEKSRLLSDRFSAERPKGSFSTLEIQRTEQGDSAMYLCASSRGSDTQYFGPGTRLTVL.

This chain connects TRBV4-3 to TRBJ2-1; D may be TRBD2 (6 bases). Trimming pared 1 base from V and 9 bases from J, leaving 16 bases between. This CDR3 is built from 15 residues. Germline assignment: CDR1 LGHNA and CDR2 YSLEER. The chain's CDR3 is CASSQGAGRPFEQFF. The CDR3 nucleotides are TGCGCCAGCAGCCAAGGGGCGGGAAGGCCGTTTGAGCAGTTCTTC.

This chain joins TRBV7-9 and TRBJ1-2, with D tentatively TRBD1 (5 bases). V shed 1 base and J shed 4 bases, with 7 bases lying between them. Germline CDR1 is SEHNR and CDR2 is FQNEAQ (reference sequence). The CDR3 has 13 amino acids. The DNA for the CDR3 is TGTGCCAGCAGCTTAGTACAGGCCTATGGCTACACCTTC. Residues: CASSLVQAYGYTF.

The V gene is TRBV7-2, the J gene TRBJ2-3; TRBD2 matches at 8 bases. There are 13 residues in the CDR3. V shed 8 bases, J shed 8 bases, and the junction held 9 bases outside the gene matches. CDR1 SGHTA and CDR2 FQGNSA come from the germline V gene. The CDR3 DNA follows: TGTGCCAGCCGTGGGGGACTAGTAGTTACGCAGTATTTT. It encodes CASRGGLVVTQYF.

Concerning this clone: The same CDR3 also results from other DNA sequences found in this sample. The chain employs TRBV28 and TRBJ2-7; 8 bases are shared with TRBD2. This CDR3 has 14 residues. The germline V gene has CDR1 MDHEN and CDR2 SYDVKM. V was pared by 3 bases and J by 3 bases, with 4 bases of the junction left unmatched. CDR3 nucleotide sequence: TGTGCCAGCAGTTTTTCCGGGGGGGTCTACGAGCAGTACTTC. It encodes CASSFSGGVYEQYF.

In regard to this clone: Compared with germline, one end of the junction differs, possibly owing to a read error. CDR3 coding DNA: TGTGCCATCAGTGAGCCTCGGACAGGGGGGTTGACTGGCTACACCTTC. Translating gives CAISEPRTGGLTGYTF. The chain joins TRBV10-2 to TRBJ1-2; 10 nucleotides match TRBD1. The CDR3 totals 16 residues. The germline V gene has CDR1 WSHSY and CDR2 SAAADI.

CDR3 sequence (DNA): TGCGCCAGCAGCTTACACAGGGGTTTTGGGGCCAACGTCCTGACTTTC. Its translation: CASSLHRGFGANVLTF. The chain combines TRBV5-1 with TRBJ2-6, with 7 bases matching TRBD1. J was trimmed by 3 bases and V by 2 bases; bases with no gene match: 5. This CDR3 has 16 amino acids. From germline, CDR1 is SGHRS and CDR2 YFSETQ.

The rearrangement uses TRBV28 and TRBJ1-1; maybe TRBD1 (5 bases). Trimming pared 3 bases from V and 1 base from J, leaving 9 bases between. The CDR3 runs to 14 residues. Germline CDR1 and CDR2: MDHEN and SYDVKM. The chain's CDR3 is CASSFQGQNTEAFF. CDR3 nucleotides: TGTGCCAGCAGTTTCCAAGGACAGAACACTGAAGCTTTCTTT.

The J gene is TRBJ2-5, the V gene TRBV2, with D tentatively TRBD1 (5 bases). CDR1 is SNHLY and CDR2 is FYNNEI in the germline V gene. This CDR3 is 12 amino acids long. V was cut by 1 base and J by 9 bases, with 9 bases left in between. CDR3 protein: CASSEGVGAQYF. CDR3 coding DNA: TGTGCCAGCAGTGAAGGGGTAGGGGCCCAGTACTTC.

The CDR3 is CATGTGKTEAFF. The CDR3 region has the DNA TGTGCCACCGGGACAGGGAAAACTGAAGCTTTCTTT. This chain connects TRBV6-5 to TRBJ1-1, with 9 bases that match TRBD1. The CDR3 runs 12 residues. Germline CDR1 and CDR2: MNHEY and SVGAGI. Trimming took 10 bases from V and 5 from J; bases not matched to a gene: 5.

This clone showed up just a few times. CDR3 nucleotides: TGTGCCTGGAGCGCAGGACAGCTTGATCAGCCCCAGCATTTT. Protein product: CAWSAGQLDQPQHF. The chain has TRBV30 and TRBJ1-5; possible D gene TRBD1, 6 bases. CDR1 and CDR2 (germline): GTSNPN, SVGIG (reference sequence). Deletions cut 3 bases from V and 5 bases from J, with 14 bases between. The CDR3 consists of 14 residues.

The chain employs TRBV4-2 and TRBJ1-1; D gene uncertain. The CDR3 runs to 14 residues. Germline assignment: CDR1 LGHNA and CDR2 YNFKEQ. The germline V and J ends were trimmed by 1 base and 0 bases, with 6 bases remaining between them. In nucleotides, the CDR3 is TGTGCCAGCAGCCAAGGCCCTATGAACACTGAAGCTTTCTTT. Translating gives CASSQGPMNTEAFF.

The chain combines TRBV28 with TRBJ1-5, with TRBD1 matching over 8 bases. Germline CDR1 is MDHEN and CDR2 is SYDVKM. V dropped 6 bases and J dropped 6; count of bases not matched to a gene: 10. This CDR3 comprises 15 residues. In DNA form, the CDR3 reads TGTGCCAGCAGAGAAACAGGGGGTGCTACTCAGCCCCAGCATTTT. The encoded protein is CASRETGGATQPQHF.

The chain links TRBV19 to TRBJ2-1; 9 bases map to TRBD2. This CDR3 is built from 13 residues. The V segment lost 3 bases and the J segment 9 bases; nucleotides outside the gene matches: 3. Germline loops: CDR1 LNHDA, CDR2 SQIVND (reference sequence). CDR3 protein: CASSILAGREQFF. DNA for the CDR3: TGTGCCAGTAGTATTCTAGCGGGACGTGAGCAGTTCTTC. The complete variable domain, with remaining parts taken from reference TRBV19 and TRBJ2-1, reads DGGITQSPKYLFRKEGQNVTLSCEQNLNHDAMYWYRQDPGQGLRLIYYSQIVNDFQKGDIAEGYSVSREKKESFPLTVTSAQKNPTAFYLCASSILAGREQFFGPGTRLTVL.

Here the CDR3 reads CASSPRGYYGYTF. The CDR3 DNA reads TGTGCCAGCAGTCCGCGGGGCTACTATGGCTACACCTTC. This chain connects TRBV2 to TRBJ1-2, with a weak D call TRBD1 (5 bases). In germline, CDR1 is SNHLY, CDR2 FYNNEI. This CDR3 comprises 13 residues. V was trimmed by 5 bases and J by 3 bases, leaving 10 bases between them.

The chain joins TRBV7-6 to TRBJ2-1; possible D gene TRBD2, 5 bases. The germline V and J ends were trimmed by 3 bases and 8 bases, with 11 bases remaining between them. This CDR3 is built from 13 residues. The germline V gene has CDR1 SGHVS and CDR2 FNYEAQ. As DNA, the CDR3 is TGTGCCAGCAGCTTGATGGGGAGCGATGAGCAGTTCTTC. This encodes CASSLMGSDEQFF.

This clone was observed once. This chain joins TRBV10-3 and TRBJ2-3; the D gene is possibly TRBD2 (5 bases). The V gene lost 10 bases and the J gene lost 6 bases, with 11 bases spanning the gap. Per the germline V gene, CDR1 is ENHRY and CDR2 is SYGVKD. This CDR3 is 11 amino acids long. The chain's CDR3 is CATARGDTQYF. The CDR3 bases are TGTGCCACCGCACGAGGGGATACGCAGTATTTT.

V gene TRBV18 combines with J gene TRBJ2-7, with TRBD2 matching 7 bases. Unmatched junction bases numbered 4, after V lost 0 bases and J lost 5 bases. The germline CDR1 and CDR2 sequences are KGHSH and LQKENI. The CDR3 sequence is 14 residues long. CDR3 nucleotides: TGTGCCAGCTCACCACCGGCGGGAGCGGACGAGCAGTACTTC. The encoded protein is CASSPPAGADEQYF.

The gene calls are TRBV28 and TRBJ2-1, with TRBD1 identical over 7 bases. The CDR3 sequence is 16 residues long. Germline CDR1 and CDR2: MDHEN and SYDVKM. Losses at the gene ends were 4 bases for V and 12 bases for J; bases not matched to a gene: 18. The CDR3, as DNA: TGTGCCAGCAGTTCCCTTCACAGGGGCTTTAGGAACGGGCAGTTCTTC. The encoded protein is CASSSLHRGFRNGQFF.

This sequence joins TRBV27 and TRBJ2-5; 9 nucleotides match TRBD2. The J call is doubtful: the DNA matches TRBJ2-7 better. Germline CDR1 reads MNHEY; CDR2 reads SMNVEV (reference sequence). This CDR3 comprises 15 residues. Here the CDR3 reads CASSLRLAGVDEQYF. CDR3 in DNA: TGTGCCAGCAGTTTAAGGTTAGCGGGAGTGGACGAGCAGTACTTC.

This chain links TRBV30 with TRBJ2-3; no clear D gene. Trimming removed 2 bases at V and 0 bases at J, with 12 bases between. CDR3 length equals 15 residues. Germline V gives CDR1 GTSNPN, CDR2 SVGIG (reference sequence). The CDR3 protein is CAWSKRTPSTDTQYF. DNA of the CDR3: TGTGCCTGGAGTAAAAGAACCCCTAGCACAGATACGCAGTATTTT.

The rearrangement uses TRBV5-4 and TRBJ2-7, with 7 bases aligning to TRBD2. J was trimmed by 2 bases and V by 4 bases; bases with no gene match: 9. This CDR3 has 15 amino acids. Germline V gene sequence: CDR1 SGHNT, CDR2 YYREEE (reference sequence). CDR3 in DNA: TGTGCCAGCAGCCGAAGAGCGGGACCGGCCTACGAGCAGTACTTC. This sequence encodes CASSRRAGPAYEQYF. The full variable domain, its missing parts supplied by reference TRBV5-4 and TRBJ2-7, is ETGVTQSPTHLIKTRGQQVTLRCSSQSGHNTVSWYQQALGQGPQFIFQYYREEENGRGNFPPRFSGLQFPNYSSELNVNALELDDSALYLCASSRRAGPAYEQYFGPGTRLTVT.

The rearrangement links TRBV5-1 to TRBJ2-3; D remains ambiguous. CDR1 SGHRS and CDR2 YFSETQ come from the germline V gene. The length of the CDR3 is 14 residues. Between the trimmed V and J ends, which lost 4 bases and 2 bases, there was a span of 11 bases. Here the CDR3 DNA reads TGCGCCAGCAGCCGGGCCGATCCCACAGATACGCAGTATTTT. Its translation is CASSRADPTDTQYF.

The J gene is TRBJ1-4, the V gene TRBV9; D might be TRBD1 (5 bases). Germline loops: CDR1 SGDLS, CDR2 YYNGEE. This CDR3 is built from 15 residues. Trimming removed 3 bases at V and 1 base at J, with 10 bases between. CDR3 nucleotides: TGTGCCAGCAGCGCCCAGGGCTTAACTAATGAAAAACTGTTTTTT. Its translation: CASSAQGLTNEKLFF. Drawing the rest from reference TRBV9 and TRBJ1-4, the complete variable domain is DSGVTQTPKHLITATGQRVTLRCSPRSGDLSVYWYQQSLDQGLQFLIQYYNGEERAKGNILERFSAQQFPDLHSELNLSSLELGDSALYFCASSAQGLTNEKLFFGSGTQLSVL.

This CDR3 reads CASSWDSHADTQYF. DNA of the CDR3: TGCGCCAGCAGCTGGGACAGTCATGCAGATACGCAGTATTTT. The chain uses TRBV5-1 and TRBJ2-3; 7 bases are a match to TRBD1. Germline lookup yields CDR1 SGHRS and CDR2 YFSETQ. V lost 3 bases to trimming and J lost 4 bases; unmatched junction nucleotides: 5. This CDR3 is 14 amino acids long. The complete variable domain, with remaining parts taken from reference TRBV5-1 and TRBJ2-3, reads KAGVTQTPRYLIKTRGQQVTLSCSPISGHRSVSWYQQTPGQGLQFLFEYFSETQRNKGNFPGRFSGRQFSNSRSEMNVSTLELGDSALYLCASSWDSHADTQYFGPGTRLTVL.